Detailed here is one T cell receptor beta chain. The V gene end was trimmed by 2 bases and the J gene end by 6 bases; junction bases not matched to a gene: 8. Germline V gives CDR1 SGHNT, CDR2 YENEEA. The CDR3 is 16 amino acids. The entry originates in a study of control samples from healthy donors and cancer patients. This table comes from immunoSEQ multiplex PCR, and its TCRdb copy is limited to in-frame clones, with some not included. The sample records around 30,000 clones, just over 90% being singletons. This receptor was obtained from a man aged 45 to 65 with lung cancer. The chain employs TRBV11-3 and TRBJ2-2; 8 bases are a match to TRBD1. Sequencing was performed on PBMCs. The CDR3 bases are TGTGCCAGCAGCTTATGGGGACAGGCCATCGCCGGGGAGCTGTTTTTT. Translated, it gives CASSLWGQAIAGELFF.